These T cell receptor beta chains were read from a single sample in a study of T cells after yellow fever vaccination. MiXCR, run by TCRdb on the 5' RACE reads, gives a single entry per CDR3 protein. Counted here are 500,000 to 650,000 distinct CDR3 sequences, 9% to 15% occurring once; the ten biggest clones make up just under 15%. Sequenced here: PBMCs, sampled on the day of the yellow fever booster vaccination. These receptors originate from a man younger than 45 who received the YFV17D yellow fever vaccine. Both conserved end residues are part of each CDR3. A D gene is named only where the DNA matches it firmly. Clone size is shown for a subset of rows, as once, few, many or a class of expanded clone.

j_gene | d_gene | abundance | len | v_gene | CDR3nt | CDR3aa
TRBJ2-1 | - | many | 15 | TRBV4-3 | TGCGCCAGCAGCCAAGAAGGCGCCGCCTACAATGAGCAGTTCTTC | CASSQEGAAYNEQFF
TRBJ2-1 | - | few | 15 | TRBV4-2 | TGTGCCAGCAGCCAAGACCAACTGCCCGGCAATGAGCAGTTCTTC | CASSQDQLPGNEQFF
TRBJ2-1 | TRBD2 | few | 16 | TRBV29-1 | TGCAGCGCCCCAGCCGGGACTAGCGGGAGGGCCGAGGTGCAGTTCTTC | CSAPAGTSGRAEVQFF
TRBJ2-7 | - | few | 14 | TRBV28 | TGTGCCAGCACCCGCGCAGGGCGCCCCTACGAGCAGTACTTC | CASTRAGRPYEQYF
TRBJ2-5 | - | many | 12 | TRBV29-1 | TGCAGCGTTTGCAGGGATCGGGAGACCCAGTACTTC | CSVCRDRETQYF
TRBJ1-1 | TRBD1 | few | 15 | TRBV13 | TGTGCCAGCAGCCTTGGACAGGGGGCGGCTGTGAAGCTTTTCTTT | CASSLGQGAAVKLFF
TRBJ1-1 | TRBD1 | few | 15 | TRBV27 | TGTGCCAGCAGTTTATCGGCAGGGGGCTACACTGAAGCTTTCTTT | CASSLSAGGYTEAFF
TRBJ1-2 | - | - | 15 | TRBV5-1 | TGCGCCAGCAGCTTCATCGGCTCAGCTAACTATGGCTACACCTTC | CASSFIGSANYGYTF
TRBJ2-2 | - | few | 15 | TRBV7-8 | TGTGCCAGCAGTCGCCGGGACGGTGACACCGGGGAGCTGTTTTTT | CASSRRDGDTGELFF
TRBJ1-2 | - | - | 13 | TRBV12-3/TRBV12-4 | TGTACCAGCAGTTTAGACAGTAACTATGGCTACACCTTC | CTSSLDSNYGYTF
TRBJ2-1 | TRBD2 | few | 14 | TRBV7-9 | TGTGCCAGCAGCCCCCGGCGACTAGCAAGGGAGCAGTTCTTC | CASSPRRLAREQFF
TRBJ2-7 | - | few | 11 | TRBV30 | TGTGCCTGGAGTGCGCAGTACGAGCAGTACTTC | CAWSAQYEQYF
TRBJ2-7 | - | - | 11 | TRBV6-2/TRBV6-3 | TGTGCCAGCAGTTACAGGGACGGGCAGTACTTC | CASSYRDGQYF
TRBJ2-7 | - | - | 16 | TRBV10-3 | TGTGCCATCAGTGAGTCGGGTGGTCCCCCCCCCTACGAGCAGTACTTC | CAISESGGPPPYEQYF
TRBJ2-7 | - | few | 15 | TRBV2 | TGTGCCAGCAGTGGTGGGTTAGCTCAAACCTACGAGCAGTACTTC | CASSGGLAQTYEQYF
TRBJ2-3 | - | - | 16 | TRBV7-6 | TGTGCCAGCAGCTTAGTCTTAGGGTTGTCCACAGATACGCAGTATTTT | CASSLVLGLSTDTQYF
TRBJ2-3 | - | - | 15 | TRBV15 | TGTGCCACCAGCAGAGACACCCTGAGCACAGATACGCAGTATTTT | CATSRDTLSTDTQYF
TRBJ2-4 | - | - | 16 | TRBV6-2/TRBV6-3 | TGTGCCAGCAGTTACTCGCCTGGGACGGACAAAAACATTCAGTACTTC | CASSYSPGTDKNIQYF
TRBJ2-3 | - | few | 14 | TRBV12-3/TRBV12-4 | TGTGCCAGCAGTTCAACCCACGGCACAGATACGCAGTATTTT | CASSSTHGTDTQYF
TRBJ2-5 | - | - | 14 | TRBV20-1 | TGCAGTGCCTTAAAATCGGGACAACGAGGGACCCAGTACTTC | CSALKSGQRGTQYF
TRBJ2-1 | TRBD1 | few | 13 | TRBV20-1 | TGCAGTGCCCCTCAGGGGGTCTACAATGAGCAGTTCTTC | CSAPQGVYNEQFF
TRBJ1-2 | - | - | 14 | TRBV6-1 | TGTGCCAGCAGGAACCCGGGACCAATTCGAGGCTACACCTTC | CASRNPGPIRGYTF
TRBJ2-1 | - | few | 11 | TRBV19 | TGTGCCAGCATAGGACGAGATGAGCAGTTCTTC | CASIGRDEQFF
TRBJ2-5 | - | - | 15 | TRBV4-2 | TGTGCCAGCAGCCAAGTCCAACAGGGTCAAGAGACCCAGTACTTC | CASSQVQQGQETQYF
TRBJ2-3 | TRBD2 | - | 16 | TRBV6-1 | TGTGCCAGCAGCCTCCGACTAGCGGGGCTTACAGATACGCAGTATTTT | CASSLRLAGLTDTQYF
TRBJ2-3 | - | - | 14 | TRBV11-2 | TGTGCCAGCAGTTCCTCCCGCGGCTCGGATACGCTGTATTTT | CASSSSRGSDTLYF
TRBJ2-1 | TRBD2 | many | 16 | TRBV10-1 | TGCGCCAGCAGTAGGGGGACTAGCGGGAGACTGAATGAGCAGTTCTTC | CASSRGTSGRLNEQFF
TRBJ2-7 | - | - | 13 | TRBV3-1 | TGTGCCAGCAGCCAAGCCCAGGCCTACGAGCAGTACTTC | CASSQAQAYEQYF
TRBJ2-3 | - | - | 12 | TRBV6-2/TRBV6-3 | TGTGCCAGCAGTTATCAGGAAGATACGCAGTATTTT | CASSYQEDTQYF
TRBJ1-5 | TRBD1 | - | 16 | TRBV5-1 | TGCGCCAGCAGCTTGGGACAGGGAGGGAGCAATCAGCCCCAGCATTTT | CASSLGQGGSNQPQHF
TRBJ1-4 | - | once | 15 | TRBV20-1 | TGCAGTGCTAGAGATCTTCGGCAGTCTAATGAAAAACTGTTTTTT | CSARDLRQSNEKLFF
TRBJ1-1 | - | - | 14 | TRBV6-1 | TGTGCCAGCAGCCTGTCGGGGGGGGCCGCCGGCGCTTTCTTT | CASSLSGGAAGAFF
TRBJ2-5 | TRBD1 | many | 12 | TRBV6-5 | TGTGCCAGTGGGACAGCACAAGAGACCCAGTACTTC | CASGTAQETQYF
TRBJ2-7 | - | few | 13 | TRBV4-3 | TGCGCCAGCAGCCAGGAAGCTTTGGGCGAGCAGTACTTC | CASSQEALGEQYF
TRBJ2-2 | - | few | 18 | TRBV11-2 | TGTGCCAGCAGCTTGACAACTTGGGGGACCGAAGGCACCGGGGAGCTGTTTTTT | CASSLTTWGTEGTGELFF
TRBJ1-1 | TRBD1 | many | 12 | TRBV5-6 | TGTGCCAGCAGCCGGACAGGGACTGAAGCTTTCTTT | CASSRTGTEAFF
TRBJ2-2 | TRBD2 | - | 14 | TRBV29-1 | TGCAGCGGGGGGACTAGCGGAAATACCGGGGAGCTGTTTTTT | CSGGTSGNTGELFF
TRBJ1-2 | TRBD1 | few | 16 | TRBV18 | TGTGCCAGCTCACCCGATCCCCGGGACAGGGACTATGGCTACACCTTC | CASSPDPRDRDYGYTF
TRBJ2-1 | TRBD2 | few | 13 | TRBV5-1 | TGCGCCAGCACTGGACTAGCGCCTAATGAGCAGTTCTTC | CASTGLAPNEQFF
TRBJ1-4 | TRBD1 | - | 13 | TRBV12-3/TRBV12-4 | TGTGCCACAAACAGGGGGGATAATGAAAAACTGTTTTTT | CATNRGDNEKLFF
TRBJ1-5 | TRBD1 | few | 14 | TRBV7-9 | TGTGCCAGCAGCCCGACAGGGGTCCTTCAGCCCCAGCATTTT | CASSPTGVLQPQHF
TRBJ2-5 | TRBD1 | - | 14 | TRBV11-2 | TGTGCCAGCAGCATCTTTGACAGGGAAGAGACCCAGTACTTC | CASSIFDREETQYF
TRBJ2-1 | - | many | 17 | TRBV7-2 | TGTGCCAGCAGCTTAGTTGCCCTAGCGTTACCCCAGAATGAGCAGTTCTTC | CASSLVALALPQNEQFF
TRBJ2-7 | TRBD1 | - | 15 | TRBV12-3/TRBV12-4 | TGTGCCAGCAGTTGGCGGCAGGGGGCTTCCTACGAGCAGTACTTC | CASSWRQGASYEQYF
TRBJ2-1 | - | few | 13 | TRBV6-2/TRBV6-3 | TGTGCCAGCGGACTACTCCACTACAATGAGCAGTTCTTC | CASGLLHYNEQFF
TRBJ2-3 | TRBD1 | few | 12 | TRBV7-2 | TGTGCCAGCAGTCGCGACAGGGGTACGCAGTATTTT | CASSRDRGTQYF
TRBJ2-1 | TRBD1 | - | 13 | TRBV7-9 | TGTGCCAGCCGTTCAGGGGGATCCAATGAGCAGTTCTTC | CASRSGGSNEQFF
TRBJ2-1 | - | - | 14 | TRBV5-4 | TGTGCCAGCAGCTTGGGCAATCTAAACAATGAGCAGTTCTTC | CASSLGNLNNEQFF
TRBJ2-1 | - | - | 13 | TRBV30 | TGTGCCTGGAGTACCGGACAATACAATGAGCAGTTCTTC | CAWSTGQYNEQFF
TRBJ2-5 | TRBD2 | few | 16 | TRBV19 | TGTGCCAGTAGTCAACGAAGCGGGAGAGTGACAGAGACCCAGTACTTC | CASSQRSGRVTETQYF
TRBJ2-3 | - | - | 12 | TRBV7-2 | TGTGCCAGCAGCTTAGAGGCAGGCACACGGTATTTT | CASSLEAGTRYF
TRBJ2-7 | - | many | 13 | TRBV6-5 | TGTGCCAGCAGTTACCAGGGGACCTACGAGCAGTACTTC | CASSYQGTYEQYF
TRBJ2-7 | - | many | 18 | TRBV15 | TGTGCCACCAGCGGGGGGATAGCGGCCAAAAGGAAGACCTACGAGCAGTACTTC | CATSGGIAAKRKTYEQYF
TRBJ1-1 | - | few | 14 | TRBV14 | TGTGCCAGCAGCCAACGGGGAGGGACCGAGGGAGCTTTCTTT | CASSQRGGTEGAFF
TRBJ2-4 | - | - | 16 | TRBV2 | TGTGCCAGCAGTGTGTCCCCCCAGAGCCAAGGGAACATTCAGTACTTC | CASSVSPQSQGNIQYF
TRBJ2-1 | - | few | 15 | TRBV7-3 | TGTGCCAGCAGCTTCCTAGGGGGTCTGGACAATGAGCAGTTCTTC | CASSFLGGLDNEQFF
TRBJ2-1 | - | - | 12 | TRBV19 | TGTGCCAGTAGTACCACTTACAATGAGCAGTTCTTC | CASSTTYNEQFF